This TCR beta chain was sequenced in a study of blood T cell repertoires in COVID-19. TCRdb's copy holds only in-frame clones and misses some; the assay was immunoSEQ multiplex PCR. The table shows over 150,000 clones, with around 82% occurring only once. Trimming shortened V by 6 bases and J by 3 bases, and 12 bases separated the two germline ends. Germline V gene data show CDR1 as MNHEY and CDR2 as SVGAGI. The CDR3 runs to 13 residues. V is TRBV6-5 and J is TRBJ2-7; D is perhaps TRBD1 (5 bases). Sample: peripheral blood. This receptor was taken from a man in his sixties with COVID-19, enrolled during active disease. The CDR3 sequence: CASSLARDYEQYF. The CDR3, as DNA: TGTGCCAGCAGCCTGGCCAGGGACTACGAGCAGTACTTC.